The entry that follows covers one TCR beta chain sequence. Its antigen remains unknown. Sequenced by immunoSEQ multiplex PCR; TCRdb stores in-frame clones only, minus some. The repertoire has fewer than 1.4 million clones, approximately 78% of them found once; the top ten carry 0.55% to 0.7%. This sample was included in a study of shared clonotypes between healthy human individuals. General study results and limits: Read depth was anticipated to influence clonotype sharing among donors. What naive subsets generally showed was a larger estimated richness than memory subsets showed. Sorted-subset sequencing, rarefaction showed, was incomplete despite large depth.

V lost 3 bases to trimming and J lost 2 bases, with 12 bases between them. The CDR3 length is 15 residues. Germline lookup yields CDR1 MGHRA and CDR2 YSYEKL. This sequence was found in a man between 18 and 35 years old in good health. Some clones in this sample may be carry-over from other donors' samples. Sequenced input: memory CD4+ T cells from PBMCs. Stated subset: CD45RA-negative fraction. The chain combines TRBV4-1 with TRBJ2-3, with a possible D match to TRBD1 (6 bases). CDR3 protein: CASSQGQEDTDTQYF. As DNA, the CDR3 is TGCGCCAGCAGCCAGGGACAAGAAGACACAGATACGCAGTATTTT.